This T cell receptor beta chain emerged from a study of shared clonotypes between healthy human individuals. Per the germline V gene, CDR1 is MNHEY and CDR2 is SMNVEV (reference sequence). The ends were cut back, 4 bases at V and 13 bases at J, with 22 bases in the middle. The length of the CDR3 is 15 residues. Note on this clone: As yet, its antigen is unknown.

The data were produced by immunoSEQ multiplex PCR, yet TCRdb's version contains in-frame clones alone and is incomplete. The table includes approximately 720,000 clones, around 72% detected once. General observations from the study: In a handful of donors, around 4.5% of naive CD4 clonotypes appeared in common. All-four-donor shared clonotypes had higher generation probabilities than non-shared clonotypes did.

Sequenced material: memory CD4+ T cells sorted from blood. Indicated subset: CD45RA-negative fraction. This chain links TRBV27 with TRBJ2-2, with a tentative D call TRBD1 (6 bases). The source is a woman aged 25-40 years in good health. CDR3 nucleotides: TGTGCCAGCAGTTCACCCAACAGGGCCCGGTTCAGGCTGTTTTTT. Residues: CASSSPNRARFRLFF.